The clone carrying this T cell receptor beta chain was picked up a small number of times. Assay used: immunoSEQ multiplex PCR; TCRdb lists only in-frame clones, some missing. The table records more than 300,000 clones, approximately 85% of them present only once. This specimen comes from a study of blood T cell repertoires in COVID-19. Study-level background: Donors in the United States, Italy and Spain gave samples during acute or convalescent COVID-19.

CDR1 and CDR2 from the germline V gene are MNHEY and SMNVEV (reference sequence). V lost 5 bases, J lost 4 bases, and 14 bases lay in between. The CDR3 is 14 residues long. The specimen sequenced was peripheral blood. The genes are TRBV27 and TRBJ1-2, with TRBD1 as a possible D gene (6 bases). The TCR was taken from a woman aged 50 to 65 with acute or convalescent COVID-19. CDR3 sequence: CASSERGGGYGYTF. The DNA of the CDR3 is TGTGCCAGCAGTGAACGGGGAGGGGGCTATGGCTACACCTTC.